This T cell receptor (beta chain) was observed in a study of blood T cells in healthy people across ages. The study's findings and limits: Diversity was higher, and naive CD4+ cells more numerous, in long-lived donors than in aged donors. While age rose, TCR beta diversity per million T cells dropped in a roughly linear way.

As concerns this clonotype: What it recognizes is unknown.

Primed by a sample-barcoded 5' primer and a J-beta primer mix, a second PCR proceeded for roughly 7 to 12 cycles. A 12-random-nucleotide template-switch adaptor tagged each cDNA molecule. Each CDR3 protein gets one entry after TCRdb re-called the 5' RACE reads with MiXCR. The table includes hundreds of thousands of distinct CDR3 sequences, around 43% detected once. The sequencing sample was made of blood. This TCR was recovered from a man aged 60 to 69 in good health.

CDR3 amino acids: CASRHTEGVNRFVDEQFF. The CDR3 bases are TGTGCCAGCAGACACACAGAGGGCGTCAATCGTTTTGTGGATGAGCAGTTCTTC. The V call is TRBV27, the J call TRBJ2-1, with a tentative D call TRBD2 (5 bases). The CDR3 sequence is 18 residues long. Germline V lookup: CDR1 MNHEY, CDR2 SMNVEV (reference sequence). V was shortened by 6 bases and J by 8 bases, with 29 bases between the two germline ends.